This TCR beta chain emerged from a study of CD4 T cells in relation to SARS-CoV-2 and coronaviruses. Study-wide background: The restricting HLA molecule for shared crossreactive spike epitopes was mapped.

The CDR3 length is 10 residues. Per germline, CDR1 LNHDA and CDR2 SQIVND (reference sequence). V lost 8 bases to trimming and J lost 10 bases, with 11 bases between them. About this clone: Its target is not known.

Before the COVID-19 pandemic, during about 2011-2019, CD4+ T cells were taken from unexposed donors. Naive and memory CD4+ T cells were separated from cryopreserved PBMCs. Assay: immunoSEQ multiplex PCR; the TCRdb copy retains only in-frame clones and omits some. The repertoire has 60,000 to 80,000 clones, over 70% of them found once; the top ten carry more than 1.5%. Study-wide results and limits: The cross-reactivity analysis covered only spike protein, not other viral proteins. In around 63% of donors, memory CD4+ clonotypes crossrecognized SARS-CoV-2 and at least one common cold coronavirus spike.

The sample comprised memory CD4+ T cells from PBMCs. The chain couples TRBV19 to TRBJ2-5; D may be TRBD2 (7 bases). The origin of this receptor is a human donor in good health. CDR3: CASGGGLQYF. As DNA, the CDR3 is TGTGCCAGTGGGGGGGGGCTCCAGTACTTC.